This TCR beta chain emerged from a study of OX40 agonist ivuxolimab in advanced cancers. Turning to the study itself: The diagnoses of dose-escalation patients were hepatocellular carcinoma, melanoma, renal cell or head and neck cancer.

Produced via immunoSEQ multiplex PCR; TCRdb's table is partial and in-frame only. The repertoire holds tens of thousands of clones, with 75% to 95% as singletons. Whole-study results and caveats: Antigen specificity of clonally expanded peripheral T cells was not established.

A word on this clone: Its antigen is as yet unknown.

The CDR3 is 14 amino acids. Trimming shortened V by 9 bases and J by 5 bases, and 19 bases separated the two germline ends. Per germline, CDR1 MNHEY and CDR2 SMNVEV (reference sequence). This chain uses TRBV27 with TRBJ1-1; D is ambiguous. The sequences come from CD4+ or CD8+ T cells sorted from blood, collected in a trial of the OX40 agonist ivuxolimab. The receptor was isolated from an adult with an advanced solid tumor such as melanoma, head and neck, liver or kidney cancer. In DNA, the CDR3 is TGTGCCAGTACCCTTGCCCGTGGGTCTACTGAAGCTTTCTTT. It codes for CASTLARGSTEAFF.